Given below is one TCR beta chain in context. Germline V gene lookup returns CDR1 SGDLS and CDR2 YYNGEE. The CDR3 has 15 residues. Trimming pared 3 bases from V and 0 bases from J, leaving 10 bases between. Sequenced by immunoSEQ multiplex PCR; TCRdb stores in-frame clones only, minus some. Of 60,000 to 90,000 clones in the sample, 89% were seen once. The record originates from a study of T cell changes during pregnancy in multiple sclerosis. The sequenced sample was peripheral blood, obtained before pregnancy. The chain uses TRBV9 and TRBJ2-1; D is possibly TRBD1 (5 bases). This TCR derives from a female donor with multiple sclerosis, enrolled in a pregnancy study. The CDR3 DNA is TGTGCCAGCAGCGGGGGCGTCAGCTCCTACAATGAGCAGTTCTTC. As protein: CASSGGVSSYNEQFF.